Listed below are T cell receptor beta chains from one sample, sequenced in a study of regulatory T cells in long-lasting Graves disease. TCRdb re-called the multiplex PCR reads with MiXCR, one entry per CDR3 protein. The sample shows about 200,000 distinct CDR3 sequences, approximately 19% of them seen only once. The same sample was also used in a study of T cells in Graves' hyperthyroidism and ophthalmopathy.

The input for sequencing was peripheral blood mononuclear cells (PBMCs), taken at new diagnosis, from a patient treated with antithyroid drugs. These receptors all come from a woman between 25 and 40 years old with Graves disease. Each CDR3 is given with its conserved first and last residue. The order of the fields is D gene, J gene, V gene, clone size, CDR3 DNA, CDR3 protein. The D gene is left open where the match is weak. The size field is filled for only some rows; it gives once, few, many or a size class.

>-|TRBJ2-7|TRBV2|many
TGTGCCAGCGGGGCCAGATGGGACGAGCAGTACTTC
CASGARWDEQYF
>-|TRBJ1-1|TRBV2|many
TGTGCCAGCAGTGAAAGGGCTTTCTTT
CASSERAFF
>TRBD1|TRBJ1-5|TRBV18|many
TGTGCCAGCTCCACGACAGGGGATAGCAATCAGCCCCAGCATTTT
CASSTTGDSNQPQHF
>-|TRBJ1-4|TRBV7-9|many
TGTGCCAGCAGCCCTACGTCCGAAAAACTGTTTTTT
CASSPTSEKLFF
>-|TRBJ2-1|TRBV11-2|-
TGTGCCAGCAGCTTAGATTTGCCCATCAATGAGCAGTTCTTC
CASSLDLPINEQFF
>-|TRBJ2-3|TRBV2|-
TGTGCCAGCAGTCAACAGGGCTCGGGAGATACGCAGTATTTT
CASSQQGSGDTQYF
>TRBD2|TRBJ2-1|TRBV7-9|many
TGTGCCAGCAGCTTAGCTAGCGGGGCTCTCAATGAGCAGTTCTTC
CASSLASGALNEQFF
>-|TRBJ2-7|TRBV12-3/TRBV12-4|-
TGTGCCAGCAGTTTATCGGGGTCTACAGGGTACTCCTACGAGCAGTACTTC
CASSLSGSTGYSYEQYF
>TRBD2|TRBJ2-1|TRBV7-9|many
TGTGCCAGCAGCTCAACTAGCGGGTCTACCTACAATGAGCAGTTCTTC
CASSSTSGSTYNEQFF
>-|TRBJ1-6|TRBV7-9|many
TGTGCCAGCAGCTTAGCGCAGGGCTTGAATTCACCCCTCCACTTT
CASSLAQGLNSPLHF
>TRBD2|TRBJ2-3|TRBV2|-
TGTGCCAGCAGTGACCCGGGACTAGCTTTGGGAGATACGCAGTATTTT
CASSDPGLALGDTQYF
>-|TRBJ2-3|TRBV12-3/TRBV12-4|once
TGTGCCAGCAGTTACGTGGGACTCAGCACAGATACGCAGTATTTT
CASSYVGLSTDTQYF
>-|TRBJ1-2|TRBV6-5|many
TGTGCCAGCAGTTACGGCGGAGCACCTCATGGCTACACCTTC
CASSYGGAPHGYTF
>TRBD2|TRBJ2-1|TRBV9|-
TGTGCCAGCAGCGCTCCCGGGGGCGGGAGGTTAAGTGAGCAGTTCTTC
CASSAPGGGRLSEQFF
>TRBD1|TRBJ1-5|TRBV6-6|many
TGTGCCAGCAGTTACTCGGCCTGGAGAGGGGGCCATAGCAATCAGCCCCAGCATTTT
CASSYSAWRGGHSNQPQHF
>-|TRBJ2-1|TRBV3-1|many
TGTGCCAGCAGCCAGATTTCACCAGGGTTCTCCTCCTACAATGAGCAGTTCTTC
CASSQISPGFSSYNEQFF
>TRBD2|TRBJ2-5|TRBV20-1|-
TGCAGTGCTAGAGATCCTCTAGCGGGGGGTCAAGAGACCCAGTACTTC
CSARDPLAGGQETQYF
>-|TRBJ2-1|TRBV6-2/TRBV6-3|few
TGTGCCAGCAGTTCCACACGGTGGAATGAGCAGTTCTTC
CASSSTRWNEQFF
>TRBD2|TRBJ2-1|TRBV28|-
TGTGCCAGCAGTTTTCATATGGGACTAGCGGGAGGGCGTGGCTCCTACAATGAGCAGTTCTTC
CASSFHMGLAGGRGSYNEQFF
>-|TRBJ1-1|TRBV3-1|many
TGTGCCAGCAGCCAAAACAGAGGACGCACTGAAGCTTTCTTT
CASSQNRGRTEAFF
>TRBD1|TRBJ1-5|TRBV10-3|-
TGTGCCATCAGTCCCGGACCTGGGACAGGTAATCAGCCCCAGCATTTT
CAISPGPGTGNQPQHF
>TRBD2|TRBJ2-1|TRBV11-2|-
TGTGCCAGCAGTCACTCTACTAGCGGGAGGACCTATGAGCAGTTCTTC
CASSHSTSGRTYEQFF
>TRBD1|TRBJ1-2|TRBV28|many
TGTGCCAGCAGGCCCTCCGGGACAGGGGTTGGCTACACCTTC
CASRPSGTGVGYTF
>-|TRBJ1-4|TRBV5-6|few
TGTGCCAGCAGCTCACCGGGGCTGGGGGAAAAACTGTTTTTT
CASSSPGLGEKLFF
>TRBD2|TRBJ2-2|TRBV4-1|many
TGCGCCAGCAGCCAAAGCGGGGTTGCCACCGGGGAGCTGTTTTTT
CASSQSGVATGELFF
>TRBD1|TRBJ1-1|TRBV2|many
TGTGCCAGCAGTAGGGGACAGGAGAACACTGAAGCTTTCTTT
CASSRGQENTEAFF
>-|TRBJ1-1|TRBV4-1|-
TGCGCCAGCAGGCGGGTTTACCCGAACACTGAAGCTTTCTTT
CASRRVYPNTEAFF
>-|TRBJ2-7|TRBV9|many
TGTGCCAGCAGCGCTCTAGCTGGGCCCTACGAGCAGTACTTC
CASSALAGPYEQYF
>TRBD1|TRBJ1-1|TRBV7-9|-
TGTGCCAGCAGCCACCATCGGGACAGGGGGAACACTGAAGCTTTCTTT
CASSHHRDRGNTEAFF
>TRBD2|TRBJ2-3|TRBV7-9|-
TGTGCCAGCAGCCCTAGCGGCTCAAGCACAGATACGCAGTATTTT
CASSPSGSSTDTQYF
>-|TRBJ1-2|TRBV9|many
TGTGCCAGCACCGTAGGCCTGGGGGCGCAGAACTATGGCTACACCTTC
CASTVGLGAQNYGYTF
>TRBD1|TRBJ1-4|TRBV15|-
TGTGCCACCAGGAGAGATGGTGGACAGGGGAATGAAAAACTGTTTTTT
CATRRDGGQGNEKLFF
>-|TRBJ2-7|TRBV18|once
TGTGCCAGCTCACCAAATTCGGACAACTACGAGCAGTACTTC
CASSPNSDNYEQYF
>TRBD1|TRBJ1-5|TRBV20-1|many
TGCAGTGCTAGAGATTACAGGGGGAATCAGCCCCAGCATTTT
CSARDYRGNQPQHF
>-|TRBJ2-5|TRBV7-9|many
TGTGCCAGCAGCCCAACCGCGCAGGGGGGCCAAGAGACCCAGTACTTC
CASSPTAQGGQETQYF
>TRBD2|TRBJ2-2|TRBV2|many
TGTGCCAGCAGCCTCTTGGGACTAGCGGGGGTCTCGAACACCGGGGAGCTGTTTTTT
CASSLLGLAGVSNTGELFF
>-|TRBJ2-1|TRBV20-1|-
TGCAGTGCTGCTGGGGGCAGCTACAATGAGCAGTTCTTC
CSAAGGSYNEQFF
>-|TRBJ1-5|TRBV28|many
TGTGCCAGCAGGGACGGGGCGGGAATCCAGCCCCAGCATTTT
CASRDGAGIQPQHF
>TRBD1|TRBJ1-1|TRBV27|many
TGTGCCAGCAGGGGACGGACAGGGAGCCACACTGAAGCTTTCTTT
CASRGRTGSHTEAFF